This T cell receptor (beta chain) was captured in a study of molecular identifiers for immune sequencing clone quantification. About the research overall: Replicate runs used RNA from roughly 18,000 or 92,000 naive CD8 cells, which was split five ways into aliquots, and four of those aliquots were then sequenced.

TCRdb called the PCR reads again in MiXCR, with one record for every CDR3 protein. Of about 500,000 distinct CDR3 sequences in the sample, 20% to 25% are singletons; the top ten hold around 0.84%. Of note for this clonotype: Its antigen remains unidentified.

This CDR3 comprises 12 residues. The germline V gene has CDR1 SQVTM and CDR2 ANQGSEA. Deletions cut 5 bases from V and 6 bases from J, with 13 bases between. Overall study results and limits: Clones of above 20 RNA copies carried over 99% of effector molecules; in naive cells they carried under 1%. Underestimated sizes of highly expanded clones could result from identical TCR molecules that share a barcode.

The authors gated naive CD8 T cells as CD8+CD4-CCR7+CD45RA+ for sorting. The chain links TRBV29-1 to TRBJ1-2; possibly TRBD1 for D (6 bases). This clonotype was obtained from a human donor in good health. Some libraries in this study had Jurkat cell RNA spiked in. Sequencing used naive CD8+ T cells from blood, with Jurkat cell RNA spiked in. The subset is: FACS-sorted CD8+CD4-CCR7+CD45RA+ naive T cells. The CDR3 DNA is TGCAGCGTTAAAACAGGGAAACATGGCTACACCTTC. Its protein is CSVKTGKHGYTF.